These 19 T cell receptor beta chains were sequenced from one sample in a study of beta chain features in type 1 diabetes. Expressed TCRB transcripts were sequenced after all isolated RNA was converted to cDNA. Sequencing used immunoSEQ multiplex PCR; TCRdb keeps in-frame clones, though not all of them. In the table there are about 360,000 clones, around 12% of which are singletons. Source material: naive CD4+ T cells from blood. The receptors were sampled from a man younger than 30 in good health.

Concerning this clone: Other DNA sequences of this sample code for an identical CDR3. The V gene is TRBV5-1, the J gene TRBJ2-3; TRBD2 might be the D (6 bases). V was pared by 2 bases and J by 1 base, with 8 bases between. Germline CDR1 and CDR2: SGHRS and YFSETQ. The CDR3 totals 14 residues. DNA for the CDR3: TGCGCCAGCAGCTTTTCGGGGGGCACAGATACGCAGTATTTT. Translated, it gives CASSFSGGTDTQYF.

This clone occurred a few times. The CDR3 spells CASSLQAGGRGEQYF. The CDR3 region has the DNA TGCGCCAGCAGCTTGCAAGCGGGAGGGCGGGGTGAGCAGTACTTC. V gene TRBV5-1 combines with J gene TRBJ2-7; 10 bases align to TRBD2. Per the germline V gene, CDR1 is SGHRS and CDR2 is YFSETQ. With 1 base clipped from V and 7 bases from J, the junction kept 8 bases outside the gene matches. The CDR3 sequence is 15 residues long.

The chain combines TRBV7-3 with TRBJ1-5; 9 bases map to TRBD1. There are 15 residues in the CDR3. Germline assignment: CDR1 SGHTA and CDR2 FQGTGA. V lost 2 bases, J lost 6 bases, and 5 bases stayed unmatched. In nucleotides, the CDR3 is TGTGCCAGCAGCTTATGGGGACAGGGTTCTCAGCCCCAGCATTTT. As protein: CASSLWGQGSQPQHF.

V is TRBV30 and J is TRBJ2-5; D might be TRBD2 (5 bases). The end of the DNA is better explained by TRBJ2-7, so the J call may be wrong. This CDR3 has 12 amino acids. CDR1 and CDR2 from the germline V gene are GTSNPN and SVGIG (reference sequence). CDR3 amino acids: CAWSVEDYEQYF. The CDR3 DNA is TGTGCCTGGAGTGTGGAGGACTACGAGCAGTACTTC.

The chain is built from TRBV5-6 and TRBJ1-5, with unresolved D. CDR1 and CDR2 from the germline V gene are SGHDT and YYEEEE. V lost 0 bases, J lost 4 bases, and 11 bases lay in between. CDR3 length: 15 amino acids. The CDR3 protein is CASSLVGRPNQPQHF. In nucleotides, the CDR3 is TGTGCCAGCAGCTTGGTGGGCCGACCAAATCAGCCCCAGCATTTT.

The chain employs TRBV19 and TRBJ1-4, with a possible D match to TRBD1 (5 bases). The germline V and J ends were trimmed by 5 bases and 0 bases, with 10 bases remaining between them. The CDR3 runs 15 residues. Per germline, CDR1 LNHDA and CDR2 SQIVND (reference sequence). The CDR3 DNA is TGTGCCAGTAGTCCCCGACAGCCAACTAATGAAAAACTGTTTTTT. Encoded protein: CASSPRQPTNEKLFF.

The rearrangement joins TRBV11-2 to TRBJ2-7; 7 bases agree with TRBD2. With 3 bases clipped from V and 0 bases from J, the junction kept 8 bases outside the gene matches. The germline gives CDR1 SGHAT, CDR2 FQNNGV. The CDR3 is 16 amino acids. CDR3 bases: TGTGCCAGCAGCTTCTCTCGGGCTAGCGGCTCCTACGAGCAGTACTTC. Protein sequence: CASSFSRASGSYEQYF. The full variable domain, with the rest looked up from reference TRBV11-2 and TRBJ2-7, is EAGVAQSPRYKIIEKRQSVAFWCNPISGHATLYWYQQILGQGPKLLIQFQNNGVVDDSQLPKDRFSAERLKGVDSTLKIQPAKLEDSAVYLCASSFSRASGSYEQYFGPGTRLTVT.

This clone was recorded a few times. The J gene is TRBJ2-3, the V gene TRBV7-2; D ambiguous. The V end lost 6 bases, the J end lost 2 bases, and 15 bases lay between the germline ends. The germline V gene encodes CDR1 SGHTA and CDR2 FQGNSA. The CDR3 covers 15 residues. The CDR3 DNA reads TGTGCCAGCAGTTTCTACCAAGCTAACACAGATACGCAGTATTTT. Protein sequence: CASSFYQANTDTQYF.

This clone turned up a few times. This chain's CDR3 is CASSFGRGGVYEQYF. The CDR3 coding sequence is TGTGCCAGCAGCTTTGGCCGGGGGGGCGTCTACGAGCAGTACTTC. The chain carries TRBV7-9 and TRBJ2-7; 8 nucleotides line up with TRBD2. V lost 3 bases to trimming and J lost 3 bases; unmatched junction nucleotides: 7. The CDR3 loop spans 15 amino acids. Germline CDR1 reads SEHNR; CDR2 reads FQNEAQ (reference sequence).

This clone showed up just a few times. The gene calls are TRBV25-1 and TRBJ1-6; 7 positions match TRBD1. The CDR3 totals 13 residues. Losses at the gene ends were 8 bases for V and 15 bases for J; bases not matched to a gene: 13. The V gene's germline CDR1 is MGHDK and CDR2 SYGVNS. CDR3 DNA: TGTGCCAGCGAAGATGACAGGGTTGAGCTCCTCCACTTT. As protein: CASEDDRVELLHF.

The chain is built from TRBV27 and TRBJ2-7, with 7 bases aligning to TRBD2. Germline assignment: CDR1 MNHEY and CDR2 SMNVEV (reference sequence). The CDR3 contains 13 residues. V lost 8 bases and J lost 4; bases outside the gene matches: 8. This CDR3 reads CASGTSGRYEQYF. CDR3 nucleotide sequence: TGTGCCAGCGGTACTTCCGGGAGGTACGAGCAGTACTTC.

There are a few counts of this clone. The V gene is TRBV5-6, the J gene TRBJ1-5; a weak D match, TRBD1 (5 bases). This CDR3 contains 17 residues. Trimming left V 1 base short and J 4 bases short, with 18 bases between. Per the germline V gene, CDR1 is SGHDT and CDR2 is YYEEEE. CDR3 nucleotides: TGTGCCAGCAGCTTGCGTTATGCAGGGATTCCTAATCAGCCCCAGCATTTT. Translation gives CASSLRYAGIPNQPQHF.

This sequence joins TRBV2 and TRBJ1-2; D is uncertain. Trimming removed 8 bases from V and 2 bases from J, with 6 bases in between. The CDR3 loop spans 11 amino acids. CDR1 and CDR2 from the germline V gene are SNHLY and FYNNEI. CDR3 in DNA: TGTGCCAGCGTACAGAACTATGGCTACACCTTC. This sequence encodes CASVQNYGYTF.

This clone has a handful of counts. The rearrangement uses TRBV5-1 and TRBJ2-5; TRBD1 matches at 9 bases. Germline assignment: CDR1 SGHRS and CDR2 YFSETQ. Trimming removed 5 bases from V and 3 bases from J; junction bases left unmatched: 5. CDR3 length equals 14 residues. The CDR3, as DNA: TGCGCCAGCAGGCTCCGGACAGGGGAAGAGACCCAGTACTTC. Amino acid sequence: CASRLRTGEETQYF.

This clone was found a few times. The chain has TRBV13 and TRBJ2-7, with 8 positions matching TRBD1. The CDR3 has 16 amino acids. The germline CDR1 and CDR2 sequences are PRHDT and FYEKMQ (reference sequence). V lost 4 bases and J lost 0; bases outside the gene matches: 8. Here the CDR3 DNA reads TGTGCCAGCAGCTCGGACAGGGTGACAGGCTCCTACGAGCAGTACTTC. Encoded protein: CASSSDRVTGSYEQYF.

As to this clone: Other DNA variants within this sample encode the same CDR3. CDR3 DNA: TGTGCCAGCAGCTTAAGGGGGGGCGGATCCTACGAGCAGTACTTC. Translated, it gives CASSLRGGGSYEQYF. This chain connects TRBV7-3 to TRBJ2-7; D may be TRBD2 (7 bases). V lost 1 base and J lost 1, with 11 bases in between. CDR1 is SGHTA and CDR2 is FQGTGA in the germline V gene. CDR3 length: 15 amino acids. Drawing the rest from reference TRBV7-3 and TRBJ2-7, the complete variable domain is GAGVSQTPSNKVTEKGKYVELRCDPISGHTALYWYRQSLGQGPEFLIYFQGTGAADDSGLPNDRFFAVRPEGSVSTLKIQRTERGDSAVYLCASSLRGGGSYEQYFGPGTRLTVT.

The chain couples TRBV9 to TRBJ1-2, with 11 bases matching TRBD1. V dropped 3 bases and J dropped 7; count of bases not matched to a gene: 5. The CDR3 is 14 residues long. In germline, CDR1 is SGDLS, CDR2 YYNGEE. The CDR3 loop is CASSAGQGAFGYTF. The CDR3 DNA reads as TGTGCCAGCAGCGCCGGACAGGGGGCTTTTGGCTACACCTTC.

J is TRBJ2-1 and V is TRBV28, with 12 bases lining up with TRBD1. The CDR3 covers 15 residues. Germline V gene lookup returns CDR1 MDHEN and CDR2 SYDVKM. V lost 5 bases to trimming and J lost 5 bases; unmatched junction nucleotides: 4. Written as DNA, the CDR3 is TGTGCCAGCAGTCTGGGACAGGGGGCACACAATGAGCAGTTCTTC. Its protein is CASSLGQGAHNEQFF.

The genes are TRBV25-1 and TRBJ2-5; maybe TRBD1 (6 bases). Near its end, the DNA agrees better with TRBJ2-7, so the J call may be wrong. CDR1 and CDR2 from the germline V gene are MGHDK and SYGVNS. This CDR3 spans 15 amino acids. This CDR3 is CASSAPWTASYEQYF. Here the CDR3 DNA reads TGTGCCAGCAGTGCGCCGTGGACAGCTTCCTACGAGCAGTACTTC.